The sequence of this T cell receptor (beta chain) was determined in a study of cytomegalovirus exposure and HLA in healthy donors. Notes on the study in general: Later findings reportedly placed an Asian-associated ancestry cluster below the approximately 670-donor mean for N-insertions. In an earlier analysis, in roughly 580 donors, most V segments appeared productive either ~90% or ~30% of the time. In vitro confirmation showed a few CMV-associated chains to be CMV antigen specific. In a later analysis, a missense DCLRE1C variant was linked to TCR beta V- and J-gene trimming.

Regarding this clone: Its antigen is currently unknown.

The PCR was carried out with 60 Vbeta primers and 13 Jbeta primers. Sequencing was performed with immunoSEQ multiplex PCR; in TCRdb, only in-frame clones are kept and a portion is missing. The sample lists 160,000 or so clones, about 75% occurring once. The V gene lost 4 bases and the J gene lost 2 bases, with 19 bases spanning the gap. The CDR3 runs to 17 residues. CDR1 and CDR2 (germline): SGHNT, YENEEA. The chain links TRBV11-3 to TRBJ2-3; tentative D call: TRBD2 (6 bases). The source is a man aged 35 to 55 in good health and CMV-seropositive. Sequencing input: PBMCs. The CDR3 sequence is CASSYPSSGGYTDTQYF. CDR3 coding DNA: TGTGCCAGCAGCTACCCAAGTAGCGGCGGATACACAGATACGCAGTATTTT.